The 6 T cell receptor beta chains given below trace back to one sample, sequenced in a study of T-cell memory formation after mild COVID-19. In TCRdb, the 5' RACE reads were re-called with MiXCR into one record per CDR3 protein. The sample yields approximately 450,000 distinct CDR3 sequences, about 20% seen once. The sample taken for sequencing was PBMCs or a T cell subset sorted from them (not recorded which). These receptors were obtained from an adult woman who had mild COVID-19 (a few samples of this study predate the infection). Cell type and time point are not known.

The chain recombines TRBV9 with TRBJ1-2; TRBD1 matches at 7 bases. Germline lookup yields CDR1 SGDLS and CDR2 YYNGEE. CDR3 size: 15 residues. Trimming cost V 4 bases and J 5 bases; bases outside gene matches: 11. The chain's CDR3 is CASSHSGTERYGYTF. The CDR3 region has the DNA TGTGCCAGCAGCCACTCCGGGACAGAACGATATGGCTACACCTTC.

The J gene is TRBJ2-1, the V gene TRBV7-2; 14 bases fit TRBD2. This CDR3 has 16 amino acids. V gave up 6 bases and J gave up 5 bases; unmatched junction bases: 6. Germline CDR1 is SGHTA and CDR2 is FQGNSA. CDR3 residues: CASSYGLAGGNNEQFF. DNA of the CDR3: TGTGCCAGCAGTTATGGACTAGCGGGGGGTAACAATGAGCAGTTCTTC.

The rearrangement links TRBV7-2 to TRBJ2-1; 13 positions match TRBD2. Looked up from germline, CDR1 is SGHTA and CDR2 is FQGNSA. J was trimmed by 8 bases and V by 2 bases; bases with no gene match: 3. The CDR3 is made up of 15 amino acids. The CDR3 region is CASSLRTSGSYEQFF. The CDR3, as DNA: TGTGCCAGCAGCTTAAGGACTAGCGGGAGCTATGAGCAGTTCTTC.

V and J are TRBV6-6 and TRBJ2-7; D unclear. From germline, CDR1 is MNHNY and CDR2 SVGAGI (reference sequence). V lost 6 bases and J 7 bases, leaving 13 bases between the germline ends. This CDR3 contains 12 residues. CDR3 in amino acids: CASSQHSLEQYF. CDR3 coding DNA: TGTGCCAGCAGCCAACATTCCCTTGAGCAGTACTTC.

The rearrangement uses TRBV7-2 and TRBJ2-5; 11 bases fit TRBD2. The trim removed 6 bases at V and 0 bases at J, leaving 6 bases unmatched. The germline V gene encodes CDR1 SGHTA and CDR2 FQGNSA. There are 16 residues in the CDR3. The CDR3 reads CASSSRLAGNQETQYF. The CDR3 coding sequence is TGTGCCAGCAGTTCCAGACTAGCGGGGAACCAAGAGACCCAGTACTTC.

This chain uses TRBV4-2 with TRBJ1-5; possibly TRBD1 for D (5 bases). The V end lost 0 bases, the J end lost 4 bases, and 10 bases lay between the germline ends. Germline lookup yields CDR1 LGHNA and CDR2 YNFKEQ. The CDR3 extends over 15 amino acids. CDR3 residues: CASSQDLRGNQPQHF. CDR3 bases: TGTGCCAGCAGCCAAGATCTGAGGGGTAATCAGCCCCAGCATTTT.